One and the same sample provided the 3 T cell receptor beta chains below, sequenced in a study of T cells in Graves' hyperthyroidism and ophthalmopathy. RNA transcripts served as the template for amplifying TCR beta CDR3 regions. In the first-round RT-PCR of the TCR CDR3, the HTBI primer set was used. MiXCR was run by TCRdb on the multiplex PCR reads, yielding one entry per CDR3 protein. The table shows 600,000 or so distinct CDR3 sequences, with over 12% occurring only once. Sequenced material: blood. The receptors stem from a woman aged 18-29 years with Graves' ophthalmopathy.

This clonotype has a count of ten or more. The genes are TRBV6-2 or TRBV6-3 and TRBJ2-5; 11 nucleotides line up with TRBD1. The CDR3 loop spans 17 amino acids. V dropped 3 bases and J dropped 2; count of bases not matched to a gene: 8. Per germline, CDR1 MNHEY and CDR2 SVGEGT. The CDR3 DNA reads as TGTGCCAGCAGTTATTCGACCGGGACAGGGGGACAAGAGACCCAGTACTTC. This codes for CASSYSTGTGGQETQYF.

This clonotype was found a few times. V gene TRBV27 combines with J gene TRBJ2-7, with D unresolved. From germline, CDR1 is MNHEY and CDR2 SMNVEV (reference sequence). The V end lost 3 bases, the J end lost 4 bases, and 13 bases lay between the germline ends. This CDR3 is built from 14 residues. The CDR3 here is CASSLNSRGYEQYF. CDR3 DNA sequence: TGTGCCAGCAGTTTGAATTCTCGAGGTTACGAGCAGTACTTC.

There are a few counts of this clonotype. This chain uses TRBV9 with TRBJ2-7, with 8 bases identical to TRBD2. Per the germline V gene, CDR1 is SGDLS and CDR2 is YYNGEE. The J segment lost 2 bases and the V segment lost 4 bases, leaving 11 bases of the junction unmatched. The CDR3 contains 16 residues. The CDR3: CASSPGGQGGPYEQYF. CDR3 in DNA: TGTGCCAGCAGCCCGGGAGGGCAGGGTGGCCCCTACGAGCAGTACTTC.